These 27 T cell receptor beta chains came from one sample sequenced in a study of PD-L1 blockade in urothelial cancer. Stated time point: pretreatment peripheral blood. Some clones are missing from TCRdb's copy, which holds only in-frame ones; the method was immunoSEQ multiplex PCR. The sample lists tens of thousands of clones, 84% occurring once. Sequenced material: PBMCs, taken around atezolizumab (anti-PD-L1) treatment. These receptors came from a woman aged 65 to 85 with urothelial cancer.

The V gene is TRBV5-5, the J gene TRBJ2-2; TRBD1 agrees at 7 bases. From germline, CDR1 is SGHKS and CDR2 YYEKEE (reference sequence). V gave up 0 bases and J gave up 4 bases; unmatched junction bases: 3. This CDR3 is built from 15 residues. CDR3 DNA: TGTGCCAGCAGCTTGGGACAGGGTACCACCGGGGAGCTGTTTTTT. It encodes CASSLGQGTTGELFF.

The V and J genes are TRBV14 and TRBJ2-5; 12 nucleotides agree with TRBD1. With 4 bases clipped from V and 4 bases from J, the junction kept 4 bases outside the gene matches. Germline V gene data show CDR1 as SGHDN and CDR2 as FVKESK. The CDR3 extends over 15 amino acids. The CDR3 sequence: CASSPGQGARETQYF. DNA of the CDR3: TGTGCCAGCAGCCCGGGACAGGGGGCGCGAGAGACCCAGTACTTC.

This clone was recorded only once. V gene TRBV6-1 combines with J gene TRBJ2-3; TRBD2 aligns across 11 bases. The CDR3 runs 16 residues. Germline V lookup: CDR1 MNHNS, CDR2 SASEGT. V lost 1 base, J lost 6 bases, and 6 bases stayed unmatched. The CDR3 reads CASSEVMASGGDTQYF. CDR3 sequence (DNA): TGTGCCAGCAGTGAAGTCATGGCTAGCGGGGGGGATACGCAGTATTTT.

The chain combines TRBV29-1 with TRBJ1-1; possibly TRBD1 for D (6 bases). CDR1 is SQVTM, CDR2 ANQGSEA, per germline. Trimming left V 3 bases short and J 5 bases short, with 10 bases between. This CDR3 region has 12 residues. The CDR3 region has the DNA TGCAGCGTTGATGAAGGGGGAACTGAAGCTTTCTTT. It is translated as CSVDEGGTEAFF.

The gene calls are TRBV11-2 and TRBJ2-3; possibly TRBD2 for D (5 bases). Trimming removed 5 bases from V and 4 bases from J, with 10 bases in between. The CDR3 runs to 13 residues. CDR1 and CDR2 from the germline V gene are SGHAT and FQNNGV. The CDR3 here is CASSVDLADTQYF. CDR3 coding DNA: TGTGCCAGCAGCGTGGACTTGGCAGATACGCAGTATTTT.

The rearrangement links TRBV29-1 to TRBJ2-1; TRBD2 agrees at 7 bases. Trimming at V came to 6 bases and at J to 7 bases, leaving 18 bases not matched to a gene. The germline CDR1 and CDR2 sequences are SQVTM and ANQGSEA. The CDR3 has 16 residues. Here the CDR3 reads CSVTGLVKMSWNEQFF. For the CDR3, the DNA is TGCAGCGTCACCGGACTAGTCAAAATGTCATGGAATGAGCAGTTCTTC.

The J gene is TRBJ1-3, the V gene TRBV5-1; D gene unclear. The CDR3 sequence is 15 residues long. V was cut by 4 bases and J by 2 bases, with 13 bases left in between. Germline values: CDR1 SGHRS, CDR2 YFSETQ. In DNA, the CDR3 is TGCGCCAGCAGCCCCAATGTGGGAGCTGGAAACACCATATATTTT. As protein: CASSPNVGAGNTIYF.

This sequence joins TRBV7-2 and TRBJ2-7; 12 nucleotides match TRBD2. CDR3 length: 15 residues. V was clipped by 2 bases and J by 4 bases; unmatched bases: 3. Germline V gene sequence: CDR1 SGHTA, CDR2 FQGNSA. The CDR3 DNA sequence: TGTGCCAGCAGCTTACTAGCGGGGGGGCCTTACGAGCAGTACTTC. Translated, it gives CASSLLAGGPYEQYF.

This clone was detected once. The rearrangement joins TRBV18 to TRBJ1-1; 8 nucleotides line up with TRBD1. V shed 8 bases, J shed 2 bases, and the junction held 4 bases outside the gene matches. Germline CDR1 and CDR2: KGHSH and LQKENI. The CDR3 has 13 residues. The CDR3 nucleotides read TGTGCCAGCCTCGGACAGGGAAACACTGAAGCTTTCTTT. Translated: CASLGQGNTEAFF.

This clone was seen only once. The rearrangement uses TRBV5-1 and TRBJ2-2, with 8 bases identical to TRBD2. CDR3 length: 13 residues. Germline loops: CDR1 SGHRS, CDR2 YFSETQ. The ends lost 7 bases at V and 5 bases at J; junction bases unmatched: 4. This chain's CDR3 is CASGRGGTGELFF. As DNA, the CDR3 is TGCGCCAGCGGACGGGGGGGGACCGGGGAGCTGTTTTTT.

This chain joins TRBV30 and TRBJ2-3; D ambiguous. This CDR3 has 12 amino acids. V was pared by 2 bases and J by 0 bases, with 3 bases between. In germline, CDR1 is GTSNPN, CDR2 SVGIG (reference sequence). In nucleotides, the CDR3 is TGTGCCTGGAGTTATAGCACAGATACGCAGTATTTT. This sequence encodes CAWSYSTDTQYF.

The chain combines TRBV6-5 with TRBJ1-2; 7 nucleotides match TRBD1. The CDR3 is 15 residues long. V shed 7 bases, J shed 2 bases, and the junction held 10 bases outside the gene matches. Germline V gene data show CDR1 as MNHEY and CDR2 as SVGAGI. The CDR3 loop is CASTTTGALNYGYTF. The CDR3 DNA reads as TGTGCCAGCACTACAACAGGGGCCCTCAACTATGGCTACACCTTC.

The V gene is TRBV6-5, the J gene TRBJ1-1; unclear D gene. V dropped 0 bases and J dropped 0 bases, with 8 bases sitting between them. This CDR3 is 15 amino acids long. Per germline, CDR1 MNHEY and CDR2 SVGAGI. The CDR3 region is CASSYSAGLNTEAFF. Here the CDR3 DNA reads TGTGCCAGCAGTTACTCGGCAGGCCTGAACACTGAAGCTTTCTTT.

This chain joins TRBV5-6 and TRBJ2-7, with 12 bases lining up with TRBD2. The germline V gene has CDR1 SGHDT and CDR2 YYEEEE. After removal of 4 bases from V and 6 bases from J, the junction contained 17 bases not matched to a gene. CDR3 size: 18 residues. For the CDR3, the DNA is TGTGCCAGCAGCGGCGGCCGAATAAGACTAGCGGGAGCGGGCGAGCAGTACTTC. It is translated as CASSGGRIRLAGAGEQYF.

The J gene is TRBJ2-2, the V gene TRBV4-1, with 9 bases identical to TRBD2. The CDR3 covers 17 residues. V lost 3 bases and J lost 3; bases outside the gene matches: 8. Germline CDR1 reads MGHRA; CDR2 reads YSYEKL. For the CDR3, the DNA is TGCGCCAGCAGCCAGGGGGTAGCGGGGGTTCACACCGGGGAGCTGTTTTTT. Translation: CASSQGVAGVHTGELFF.

V and J are TRBV15 and TRBJ1-5, with TRBD1 as a possible D gene (5 bases). V was shortened by 3 bases and J by 3 bases, with 15 bases between the two germline ends. The CDR3 runs 16 residues. Germline CDR1 reads LNHNV; CDR2 reads YYDKDF (reference sequence). CDR3 loop: CATSRGGVGPNQPQHF. DNA of the CDR3: TGTGCCACCAGCAGGGGGGGGGTCGGCCCCAATCAGCCCCAGCATTTT.

V is TRBV11-2 and J is TRBJ2-3, with D unclear. CDR1 and CDR2 from the germline V gene are SGHAT and FQNNGV. This CDR3 contains 15 residues. Trimming left V 5 bases short and J 2 bases short, with 14 bases between. The CDR3 region is CASSRYRDATDTQYF. CDR3 sequence (DNA): TGTGCCAGCAGCCGCTACCGAGATGCCACAGATACGCAGTATTTT.

The chain employs TRBV5-1 and TRBJ1-5; D gene uncertain. Between the trimmed V and J ends, which lost 0 bases and 7 bases, there was a span of 8 bases. The CDR3 spans 13 residues. Germline CDR1 reads SGHRS; CDR2 reads YFSETQ. CDR3 amino acids: CASSLGEEQPQHF. In DNA form, the CDR3 reads TGCGCCAGCAGCTTGGGAGAGGAACAGCCCCAGCATTTT.

The gene calls are TRBV19 and TRBJ1-1; 10 nucleotides match TRBD1. V lost 4 bases and J lost 1; bases outside the gene matches: 3. The CDR3 covers 15 residues. The germline CDR1 and CDR2 sequences are LNHDA and SQIVND (reference sequence). The CDR3 protein is CASSNRDRGNTEAFF. The CDR3, as DNA: TGTGCCAGTAGTAATCGGGACAGGGGGAACACTGAAGCTTTCTTT.

The chain combines TRBV14 with TRBJ2-1; 8 bases map to TRBD2. Per germline, CDR1 SGHDN and CDR2 FVKESK. Trimming cost V 8 bases and J 3 bases; bases outside gene matches: 6. The CDR3 sequence is 14 residues long. CDR3 in DNA: TGTGCCAGCGGAGGGACTAGTTTCTACAATGAGCAGTTCTTC. Amino acids: CASGGTSFYNEQFF. Full variable domain (missing parts from reference TRBV14 and TRBJ2-1): EAGVTQFPSHSVIEKGQTVTLRCDPISGHDNLYWYRRVMGKEIKFLLHFVKESKQDESGMPNNRFLAERTGGTYSTLKVQPAELEDSGVYFCASGGTSFYNEQFFGPGTRLTVL.

This sequence joins TRBV14 and TRBJ1-4; D is uncertain. Germline CDR1 reads SGHDN; CDR2 reads FVKESK. This CDR3 comprises 14 residues. V lost 4 bases and J 8 bases, leaving 14 bases between the germline ends. CDR3 sequence reads: CASSLRESREKLFF. DNA for the CDR3: TGTGCCAGCAGCCTTCGGGAGTCCCGAGAAAAACTGTTTTTT. Supplemented by reference TRBV14 and TRBJ1-4, the full variable domain reads EAGVTQFPSHSVIEKGQTVTLRCDPISGHDNLYWYRRVMGKEIKFLLHFVKESKQDESGMPNNRFLAERTGGTYSTLKVQPAELEDSGVYFCASSLRESREKLFFGSGTQLSVL.

The chain combines TRBV5-1 with TRBJ2-3; TRBD1 matches at 7 bases. Germline V gives CDR1 SGHRS, CDR2 YFSETQ. The CDR3 runs to 17 residues. With 1 base clipped from V and 0 bases from J, the junction kept 8 bases outside the gene matches. Here the CDR3 reads CASSLQTGPRSTDTQYF. The CDR3 coding sequence is TGCGCCAGCAGCTTGCAGACAGGGCCCCGCAGCACAGATACGCAGTATTTT.

The rearrangement joins TRBV7-8 to TRBJ2-5; 8 positions agree with TRBD2. V shed 0 bases, J shed 2 bases, and the junction held 8 bases outside the gene matches. CDR1 and CDR2 (germline): SGHVS, FQNEAQ. The CDR3 consists of 17 residues. The CDR3 loop is CASSLAPAGGLQETQYF. The CDR3 DNA reads as TGTGCCAGCAGCTTAGCGCCGGCGGGAGGTCTGCAAGAGACCCAGTACTTC.

This chain joins TRBV5-8 and TRBJ2-5; perhaps TRBD1 as D (6 bases). Trimming cost V 5 bases and J 0 bases, with 17 bases left between them. Germline CDR1 SGHTS, CDR2 YDEGEE. The length of the CDR3 is 16 residues. CDR3 residues: CASSIRQAFYQETQYF. In DNA, the CDR3 is TGTGCCAGCAGTATCCGACAGGCCTTCTACCAAGAGACCCAGTACTTC. The whole variable domain, remainder taken from reference TRBV5-8 and TRBJ2-5, is EAGVTQSPTHLIKTRGQQATLRCSPISGHTSVYWYQQALGLGLQFLLWYDEGEERNRGNFPPRFSGRQFPNYSSELNVNALELEDSALYLCASSIRQAFYQETQYFGPGTRLLVL.

The J gene is TRBJ2-2, the V gene TRBV7-9, with D unclear. This CDR3 is 17 amino acids long. V lost 1 base, J lost 0 bases, and 12 bases lay in between. The germline V gene has CDR1 SEHNR and CDR2 FQNEAQ (reference sequence). CDR3 nucleotide sequence: TGTGCCAGCAGCTTAGTTTTCAGGCTAACGAACACCGGGGAGCTGTTTTTT. This encodes CASSLVFRLTNTGELFF.

The V gene is TRBV29-1, the J gene TRBJ1-1; D may be TRBD1 (5 bases). Trimming took off 8 bases at V and 10 bases at J, with 20 bases between the two ends. CDR1 is SQVTM, CDR2 ANQGSEA, per germline. The CDR3 loop spans 12 amino acids. The CDR3 nucleotides read TGCAGCTTCGGATTACAGGTATCTGGAGCTTTCTTT. Translating gives CSFGLQVSGAFF. Drawing the rest from reference TRBV29-1 and TRBJ1-1, the complete variable domain is SAVISQKPSRDICQRGTSLTIQCQVDSQVTMMFWYRQQPGQSLTLIATANQGSEATYESGFVIDKFPISRPNLTFSTLTVSNMSPEDSSIYLCSFGLQVSGAFFGQGTRLTVV.

The V call is TRBV7-8, the J call TRBJ2-6; 11 nucleotides agree with TRBD2. Germline lookup yields CDR1 SGHVS and CDR2 FQNEAQ. The J segment lost 6 bases and the V segment lost 1 base, leaving 14 bases of the junction unmatched. The CDR3 consists of 20 residues. The CDR3 protein is CASSLESLAGVVGVANVLTF. The DNA for the CDR3 is TGTGCCAGCAGCTTAGAGTCACTAGCGGGAGTCGTTGGCGTGGCCAACGTCCTGACTTTC.